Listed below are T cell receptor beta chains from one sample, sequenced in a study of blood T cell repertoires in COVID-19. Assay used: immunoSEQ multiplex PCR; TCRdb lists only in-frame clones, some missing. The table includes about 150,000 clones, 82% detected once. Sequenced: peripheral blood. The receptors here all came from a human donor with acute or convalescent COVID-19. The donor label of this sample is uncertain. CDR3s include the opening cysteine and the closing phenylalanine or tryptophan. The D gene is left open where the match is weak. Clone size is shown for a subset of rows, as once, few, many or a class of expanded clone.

cdr3_aa: CASSFQGQGRTEAFF
cdr3_nt: TGTGCCAGCAGTTTCCAGGGACAGGGGAGGACTGAAGCTTTCTTT
d_call: TRBD1
v_call: TRBV6-5
j_call: TRBJ1-1
clone_size: .

cdr3_aa: CASSSMSGTGNTIYF
cdr3_nt: TGTGCCAGCAGCTCAATGTCAGGGACTGGAAACACCATATATTTT
d_call: .
v_call: TRBV5-4
j_call: TRBJ1-3
clone_size: .

cdr3_aa: CAWSESILGVNEQFF
cdr3_nt: TGTGCCTGGAGTGAGTCGATCCTCGGGGTTAATGAGCAGTTCTTC
d_call: .
v_call: TRBV30
j_call: TRBJ2-1
clone_size: .

cdr3_aa: CASSFTPDGEQFF
cdr3_nt: TGTGCCAGCAGTTTCACCCCCGACGGGGAGCAGTTCTTC
d_call: .
v_call: TRBV6-5
j_call: TRBJ2-1
clone_size: once

cdr3_aa: CASSRIGQASNEKLFF
cdr3_nt: TGCGCCAGCAGCCGTATTGGACAGGCCTCTAATGAAAAACTGTTTTTT
d_call: TRBD1
v_call: TRBV5-1
j_call: TRBJ1-4
clone_size: .

cdr3_aa: CASSLEILNYGYTF
cdr3_nt: TGTGCCAGCAGCTTGGAAATCCTAAACTATGGCTACACCTTC
d_call: .
v_call: TRBV5-4
j_call: TRBJ1-2
clone_size: .

cdr3_aa: CASSPIRQAEAFF
cdr3_nt: TGTGCCAGCAGTCCCATCAGGCAAGCTGAAGCTTTCTTT
d_call: .
v_call: TRBV7-9
j_call: TRBJ1-1
clone_size: .

cdr3_aa: CASTLGGQVADTQYF
cdr3_nt: TGCGCCAGCACTCTGGGAGGGCAAGTCGCAGATACGCAGTATTTT
d_call: TRBD2
v_call: TRBV5-1
j_call: TRBJ2-3
clone_size: .

cdr3_aa: CASRLTSTDTQYF
cdr3_nt: TGTGCCAGCAGGCTGACTAGCACAGATACGCAGTATTTT
d_call: .
v_call: TRBV27
j_call: TRBJ2-3
clone_size: .

cdr3_aa: CSASGRGAFF
cdr3_nt: TGCAGTGCTAGCGGGCGGGGAGCTTTCTTT
d_call: .
v_call: TRBV20-1
j_call: TRBJ1-1
clone_size: .

cdr3_aa: CASSLEAGSGANVLTF
cdr3_nt: TGCGCCAGCAGCTTGGAGGCGGGCTCTGGGGCCAACGTCCTGACTTTC
d_call: .
v_call: TRBV5-1
j_call: TRBJ2-6
clone_size: .

cdr3_aa: CASSQDPGGANVLTF
cdr3_nt: TGTGCCAGCAGCCAAGATCCGGGGGGGGCCAACGTCCTGACTTTC
d_call: .
v_call: TRBV4-2
j_call: TRBJ2-6
clone_size: .

cdr3_aa: CASSSEGSLSYGYTF
cdr3_nt: TGTGCCAGTAGTTCTGAGGGCTCCCTGAGTTATGGCTACACCTTC
d_call: .
v_call: TRBV19
j_call: TRBJ1-2
clone_size: .

cdr3_aa: CASVPQWNRGSGYTF
cdr3_nt: TGTGCCAGCGTCCCGCAATGGAACAGGGGCAGCGGCTACACCTTC
d_call: TRBD1
v_call: TRBV6-5
j_call: TRBJ1-2
clone_size: few

cdr3_aa: CASSPRQDQPQHF
cdr3_nt: TGTGCCAGCAGCCCCAGACAGGACCAGCCCCAGCATTTT
d_call: .
v_call: TRBV7-2
j_call: TRBJ1-5
clone_size: once

cdr3_aa: CASSLLLGARETQYF
cdr3_nt: TGTGCCAGCAGCTTATTATTGGGGGCGCGAGAGACCCAGTACTTC
d_call: .
v_call: TRBV7-2
j_call: TRBJ2-5
clone_size: .

cdr3_aa: CASSFIGGNTGELFF
cdr3_nt: TGTGCCAGCAGTTTTATCGGGGGGAACACCGGGGAGCTGTTTTTT
d_call: .
v_call: TRBV6-2/TRBV6-3
j_call: TRBJ2-2
clone_size: .

cdr3_aa: CASSSDRAGQGEKLFF
cdr3_nt: TGTGCCAGCAGCTCGGACAGGGCGGGTCAAGGGGAAAAACTGTTTTTT
d_call: TRBD1
v_call: TRBV2
j_call: TRBJ1-4
clone_size: .